This T cell receptor beta chain was identified in a study of T cell changes during pregnancy in multiple sclerosis. Sequencing used immunoSEQ multiplex PCR; TCRdb keeps in-frame clones, though not all of them. Of 90,000 to 100,000 clones listed, 90% to 95% are singletons. Germline CDR1 reads LNHDA; CDR2 reads SQIVND (reference sequence). Trimming took off 5 bases at V and 3 bases at J, with 14 bases between the two ends. The length of the CDR3 is 14 residues. This rearrangement joins TRBV19 to TRBJ2-7, with D perhaps matching TRBD2 (5 bases). Sequenced here: peripheral blood, sampled in the third trimester of pregnancy. This TCR was sampled from a female donor with multiple sclerosis, enrolled in a pregnancy study. The CDR3 reads CASSFRTDYYEQYF. The CDR3 bases are TGTGCCAGTAGTTTCCGGACTGATTACTACGAGCAGTACTTC.